The next 27 T cell receptor beta chains were all read from a single sample in a study of T cell repertoires in cytomegalovirus infection. TCRdb itself ran the reads through MiXCR, one entry per CDR3 protein. The table has 650,000 to 900,000 distinct CDR3 sequences, 30% to 35% seen once. What these receptors recognize is not known. Sequencing was performed on cultured CD8+ T cells from PBMCs, taken from culture after CMV antigen stimulation. These receptors all come from a human donor in good health (CMV status not recorded). Some clones in this sample may be carry-over from other donors' samples.

The rearrangement links TRBV6-1 to TRBJ1-5; D is perhaps TRBD1 (5 bases). Trimming took off 1 base at V and 2 bases at J, with 12 bases between the two ends. This CDR3 is 16 amino acids long. The germline V gene has CDR1 MNHNS and CDR2 SASEGT. CDR3 sequence: CASSEVGQGGNQPQHF. In nucleotides, the CDR3 is TGTGCCAGCAGTGAAGTTGGCCAGGGAGGCAATCAGCCCCAGCATTTT.

The genes are TRBV28 and TRBJ2-5; a possible D gene is TRBD2 (5 bases). CDR1 is MDHEN, CDR2 SYDVKM, per germline. The V end was cut by 7 bases, the J end by 3 bases, with 18 bases between. The CDR3 runs to 15 residues. This CDR3 reads CASTLQPGRKETQYF. The CDR3 DNA sequence: TGTGCCAGCACCCTACAACCGGGGAGAAAAGAGACCCAGTACTTC.

This clonotype came up a few times. The chain carries TRBV13 and TRBJ2-2; D might be TRBD1 (5 bases). The CDR3 totals 15 residues. Deletions cut 5 bases from V and 5 bases from J, with 15 bases between. Germline CDR1 reads PRHDT; CDR2 reads FYEKMQ (reference sequence). In nucleotides, the CDR3 is TGTGCCAGCAGCGGGGCGTCGGTAGTGACCGGGGAGCTGTTTTTT. This encodes CASSGASVVTGELFF. The full variable domain, rest sourced from reference TRBV13 and TRBJ2-2, is AAGVIQSPRHLIKEKRETATLKCYPIPRHDTVYWYQQGPGQDPQFLISFYEKMQSDKGSIPDRFSAQQFSDYHSELNMSSLELGDSALYFCASSGASVVTGELFFGEGSRLTVL.

Points on this clonotype: A read error is possible here, since a much larger clone lies one base away. The chain employs TRBV11-3 and TRBJ1-5; tentative D call: TRBD1 (6 bases). Germline CDR1 reads SGHNT; CDR2 reads YENEEA. This CDR3 is built from 19 residues. CDR3 protein: CTSSLVSIPTGSDNQPQHF. The CDR3 bases are TGTACCAGCAGCTTAGTTTCGATCCCGACAGGTTCAGACAATCAGCCCCAGCATTTT.

The chain combines TRBV7-6 with TRBJ1-5, with 7 positions matching TRBD1. Germline loops: CDR1 SGHVS, CDR2 FNYEAQ. V was clipped by 5 bases and J by 4 bases; unmatched bases: 8. This CDR3 spans 15 amino acids. CDR3 nucleotide sequence: TGTGCCAGCAGCGTCGGAAGGGGGCTAAATCAGCCCCAGCATTTT. Translated, it gives CASSVGRGLNQPQHF.

J is TRBJ1-1 and V is TRBV12-3 or TRBV12-4; no definite D call. The CDR3 is 14 amino acids. Trimming took off 3 bases at V and 5 bases at J, with 13 bases between the two ends. DNA for the CDR3: TGTGCCAGCAGTTTCGCTAGGGAGCGGACTGAAGCTTTCTTT. Translating gives CASSFARERTEAFF.

This clonotype was seen only a few times. The rearrangement links TRBV7-9 to TRBJ2-7; possible D gene TRBD1, 5 bases. V was cut by 4 bases and J by 5 bases, with 15 bases left in between. Germline V gene lookup returns CDR1 SEHNR and CDR2 FQNEAQ (reference sequence). The CDR3 totals 14 residues. CDR3 in amino acids: CASSSNRTIHEQYV. CDR3 coding DNA: TGTGCCAGCAGCTCCAATCGGACAATCCACGAGCAGTACGTC.

This clonotype was seen a handful of times. This chain links TRBV19 with TRBJ2-1; D remains ambiguous. V shed 2 bases and J shed 8 bases, with 10 bases lying between them. CDR3 length equals 13 residues. The V gene's germline CDR1 is LNHDA and CDR2 SQIVND (reference sequence). The CDR3 spells CASSISEIYEQFF. The CDR3 nucleotides are TGTGCCAGTAGTATATCTGAGATCTATGAGCAGTTCTTC.

This clonotype turned up a few times. The chain is built from TRBV19 and TRBJ1-5; D call uncertain. V lost 9 bases and J 0 bases, leaving 18 bases between the germline ends. CDR3 length: 16 residues. Germline values: CDR1 LNHDA, CDR2 SQIVND (reference sequence). CDR3 sequence (DNA): TGTGCCAGGCGAAGGGCAGGTCCTTATAGCAATCAGCCCCAGCATTTT. Translating gives CARRRAGPYSNQPQHF.

A word on this clonotype: A read error may be the cause here, since a much bigger clone is one base away. V gene TRBV7-8 combines with J gene TRBJ2-2, with D maybe TRBD2 (5 bases). Germline V gives CDR1 SGHVS, CDR2 FQNEAQ. Trimming removed 3 bases from V and 4 bases from J, with 12 bases in between. The CDR3 runs to 15 residues. CDR3 residues: CASSLYGERTGELFF. The CDR3 DNA reads as TGTGCCAGCAGCTTGTACGGGGAGCGCACCGGGGAGCTGTTTTTT.

This clonotype has a count of ten or more. V usage is TRBV7-8 and J usage is TRBJ2-2, with 12 bases aligning to TRBD2. This CDR3 region has 18 residues. Germline loops: CDR1 SGHVS, CDR2 FQNEAQ. Trimming took 1 base from V and 4 from J; bases not matched to a gene: 7. The CDR3 spells CASSLGLAGGLCTGELFF. DNA for the CDR3: TGTGCCAGCAGCTTAGGGCTAGCGGGGGGGCTCTGCACCGGGGAGCTGTTTTTT. Looking up the rest from reference TRBV7-8 and TRBJ2-2 gives the full variable domain: GAGVSQSPRYKVAKRGQDVALRCDPISGHVSLFWYQQALGQGPEFLTYFQNEAQLDKSGLPSDRFFAERPEGSVSTLKIQRTQQEDSAVYLCASSLGLAGGLCTGELFFGEGSRLTVL.

In this sample, this clonotype turned up many times. This sequence joins TRBV7-2 and TRBJ1-1, with D perhaps matching TRBD1 (5 bases). The CDR3 is 15 residues long. Deletions cut 6 bases from V and 11 bases from J, with 25 bases between. Germline CDR1 reads SGHTA; CDR2 reads FQGNSA. The CDR3 nucleotides are TGTGCCAGCAGAACCGTCCCCGGGCCGGCTGGGGGTGCTTTCTTT. Amino acid sequence: CASRTVPGPAGGAFF.

This chain uses TRBV6-6 with TRBJ2-5, with 11 bases fitting TRBD1. The germline gives CDR1 MNHNY, CDR2 SVGAGI (reference sequence). The ends lost 8 bases at V and 5 bases at J; junction bases unmatched: 10. The CDR3 totals 15 residues. The CDR3 loop reads CASGDRGGGRETQYF. The CDR3 bases are TGTGCCAGCGGGGACAGGGGGGGGGGACGGGAGACCCAGTACTTC.

For the CDR3, the DNA is TGTGCCAGTAGCAATACGCAAGGCAAACTAAGCAATCAGCCCCAGCATTTT. It translates to CASSNTQGKLSNQPQHF. This chain joins TRBV19 and TRBJ1-5; D gene unclear. CDR1 LNHDA and CDR2 SQIVND come from the germline V gene (reference sequence). The V end lost 6 bases, the J end lost 1 base, and 19 bases lay between the germline ends. There are 17 residues in the CDR3.

This sequence joins TRBV15 and TRBJ2-3; 8 bases line up with TRBD2. The CDR3 is 13 amino acids. Germline V CDR1 and CDR2: LNHNV, YYDKDF (reference sequence). Germline trimming cut 8 bases from V and 1 base from J; bases unmatched to any gene: 2. CDR3 region: CATEAGGTDTQYF. In nucleotides, the CDR3 is TGTGCCACCGAAGCGGGGGGCACAGATACGCAGTATTTT.

The chain combines TRBV7-6 with TRBJ1-1; TRBD1 matches at 7 bases. Per the germline V gene, CDR1 is SGHVS and CDR2 is FNYEAQ. This CDR3 has 15 amino acids. V was clipped by 7 bases and J by 5 bases; unmatched bases: 13. The CDR3 reads CASTILQGRKTEAFF. CDR3 in DNA: TGTGCCAGCACCATTTTACAGGGGAGGAAAACTGAAGCTTTCTTT.

As concerns this clonotype: Here the CDR3 omits its conserved ending phenylalanine or tryptophan, so a read error is the likely source. The chain carries TRBV18 and TRBJ2-7; 8 bases are a match to TRBD1. The CDR3 is made up of 14 amino acids. Germline V gene lookup returns CDR1 KGHSH and CDR2 LQKENI. Losses at the gene ends were 4 bases for V and 1 base for J; bases not matched to a gene: 3. CDR3 in DNA: TGTGCCAGCTCACAGGACAGGGCTTCCTACGAGCAGTACGCC. Its translation: CASSQDRASYEQYA.

This chain joins TRBV10-3 and TRBJ1-1; D remains ambiguous. Trimming cost V 10 bases and J 0 bases, with 27 bases left between them. The CDR3 is 18 residues long. Germline V gives CDR1 ENHRY, CDR2 SYGVKD. The CDR3, as DNA: TGTGCCACCGCCCCAGTGGTCCCGAGTATCCCAATGAACACTGAAGCTTTCTTT. Protein: CATAPVVPSIPMNTEAFF.

This clonotype was recorded many times. The chain employs TRBV6-2 or TRBV6-3 and TRBJ2-5; D remains unclear. V dropped 7 bases and J dropped 1 base, with 10 bases sitting between them. The CDR3 contains 13 residues. Germline CDR1 MNHEY, CDR2 SVGEGT. The CDR3 bases are TGTGCCAGCACCCCCCCGACCCAAGAGACCCAGTACTTC. Amino acids: CASTPPTQETQYF.

The sample holds a few counts of this clonotype. The chain uses TRBV7-9 and TRBJ2-1, with 14 bases identical to TRBD2. The germline V gene has CDR1 SEHNR and CDR2 FQNEAQ (reference sequence). The CDR3 is made up of 17 amino acids. Losses at the gene ends were 2 bases for V and 6 bases for J; bases not matched to a gene: 6. CDR3 nucleotides: TGTGCCAGCAGCTTACCCCGACTAGCGGGGGGGCCCAATGAGCAGTTCTTC. Protein: CASSLPRLAGGPNEQFF.

The CDR3 here is CATSRDDSNQPQHF. In DNA, the CDR3 is TGTGCCACCAGCAGAGATGATAGCAATCAGCCCCAGCATTTT. The chain uses TRBV15 and TRBJ1-5; D unclear. Germline CDR1 reads LNHNV; CDR2 reads YYDKDF (reference sequence). Trimming shortened V by 0 bases and J by 0 bases, and 3 bases separated the two germline ends. This CDR3 comprises 14 residues.

There are a few counts of this clonotype. The chain joins TRBV7-6 to TRBJ1-1, with 9 bases lining up with TRBD1. CDR3 length equals 16 residues. V lost 5 bases to trimming and J lost 0 bases; unmatched junction nucleotides: 7. Germline V lookup: CDR1 SGHVS, CDR2 FNYEAQ. DNA for the CDR3: TGTGCCAGCAGCCAGGGACAGGGTTTTATGAACACTGAAGCTTTCTTT. Amino acid sequence: CASSQGQGFMNTEAFF.

V is TRBV24-1 and J is TRBJ1-2, with TRBD1 as a possible D gene (5 bases). Germline V gives CDR1 KGHDR, CDR2 SFDVKD. The CDR3 has 13 residues. V gave up 5 bases and J gave up 6 bases, with 12 bases separating them. This CDR3 reads CATSGNGAHGYTF. The CDR3 coding sequence is TGTGCCACCAGTGGTAATGGGGCGCATGGCTACACCTTC.

The J gene is TRBJ1-1, the V gene TRBV5-1; D gene ambiguous. The V end lost 3 bases, the J end lost 4 bases, and 10 bases lay between the germline ends. Germline V gene data show CDR1 as SGHRS and CDR2 as YFSETQ. The CDR3 consists of 13 residues. CDR3 region: CASSSTPSTEAFF. The DNA of the CDR3 is TGCGCCAGCAGCTCCACCCCTAGCACTGAAGCTTTCTTT. The whole variable domain, remainder taken from reference TRBV5-1 and TRBJ1-1, is KAGVTQTPRYLIKTRGQQVTLSCSPISGHRSVSWYQQTPGQGLQFLFEYFSETQRNKGNFPGRFSGRQFSNSRSEMNVSTLELGDSALYLCASSSTPSTEAFFGQGTRLTVV.

This clonotype came up a few times. J is TRBJ1-3 and V is TRBV6-6, with D possibly TRBD1 on 5 matching bases. The V gene lost 0 bases and the J gene lost 8 bases, with 17 bases spanning the gap. CDR1 is MNHNY and CDR2 is SVGAGI in the germline V gene (reference sequence). The CDR3 runs 16 residues. CDR3 bases: TGTGCCAGCAGTTACTCGTTAAGCAGGGATTCTGACACCATATATTTT. As protein: CASSYSLSRDSDTIYF.

The J gene is TRBJ2-2, the V gene TRBV6-5; weak D call: TRBD1 (5 bases). The V gene's germline CDR1 is MNHEY and CDR2 SVGAGI. This CDR3 is 15 amino acids long. Trimming left V 4 bases short and J 3 bases short, with 12 bases between. The CDR3 reads CASSLSGLDTGELFF. The CDR3, as DNA: TGTGCCAGCAGTTTATCAGGGTTGGACACCGGGGAGCTGTTTTTT.

The chain combines TRBV2 with TRBJ1-1, with 8 bases lining up with TRBD1. Germline lookup yields CDR1 SNHLY and CDR2 FYNNEI. The CDR3 runs 13 residues. Trimming took 10 bases from V and 4 from J; bases not matched to a gene: 8. For the CDR3, the DNA is TGTGCCATCGCAGGGGGCTTGCGCACTGAAGCTTTCTTT. Translated, it gives CAIAGGLRTEAFF.